Listed here is a single T cell receptor (beta chain). The CDR3 length is 15 residues. The germline CDR1 and CDR2 sequences are KGHSH and LQKENI. V lost 6 bases to trimming and J lost 0 bases, with 11 bases between them. Participants were aged about 18 to 100 years from some 24 US areas. The data were produced by immunoSEQ multiplex PCR, yet TCRdb's version contains in-frame clones alone and is incomplete. The repertoire holds 200,000 to 250,000 clones, with 84% as singletons. This record comes from a study of blood T cell repertoires in COVID-19. The chain has TRBV18 and TRBJ2-2, with TRBD2 as a possible D gene (6 bases). Sequenced input: PBMCs or T cells enriched from blood (not recorded which). This TCR was recovered from a woman aged 40 to 50 who had recovered from COVID-19. The CDR3 bases are TGTGCCAGCTCCCCGAGGAGGGCGAACACCGGGGAGCTGTTTTTT. It translates to CASSPRRANTGELFF.